The 30 T cell receptor beta chains below come from one sample, sequenced in a study of beta chain features in type 1 diabetes. The entirety of the isolated RNA underwent reverse transcription, so expressed TCRB transcripts were sequenced. Sequencing used immunoSEQ multiplex PCR; TCRdb keeps in-frame clones, though not all of them. The sample gives over 700,000 clones, 15% to 20% of which show up once; about 0.02% is in the top ten. The specimen was naive CD4+ T cells from blood. These receptors came from a woman younger than 35 in good health.

The chain has TRBV7-9 and TRBJ2-1; D ambiguous. Germline CDR1 SEHNR, CDR2 FQNEAQ (reference sequence). This CDR3 comprises 12 residues. Trimming took off 5 bases at V and 9 bases at J, with 11 bases between the two ends. The CDR3 DNA sequence: TGTGCCAGCAGCCGCAGGTTCACTGAGCAGTTCTTC. Its protein product is CASSRRFTEQFF.

Regarding this clone: Different DNA sequences within this sample yield the same CDR3. This chain uses TRBV18 with TRBJ1-1; no firm D call. Deletions cut 3 bases from V and 1 base from J, with 6 bases between. The CDR3 sequence is 13 residues long. Germline lookup yields CDR1 KGHSH and CDR2 LQKENI. The CDR3 loop reads CASSPQENTEAFF. The DNA of the CDR3 is TGTGCCAGCTCACCCCAGGAGAACACTGAAGCTTTCTTT.

This clone was observed a few times. CDR3 nucleotide sequence: TGTGCCACCAGCTCCTGGGGGGCGGGAACGGGTAATGAGCAGTTCTTC. This sequence encodes CATSSWGAGTGNEQFF. The chain combines TRBV15 with TRBJ2-1, with D possibly being TRBD1 or TRBD2 (6 bases each). Per the germline V gene, CDR1 is LNHNV and CDR2 is YYDKDF (reference sequence). Trimming removed 5 bases at V and 7 bases at J, with 21 bases between. The CDR3 totals 16 residues.

V and J are TRBV28 and TRBJ1-1; D is unresolved. Trimming left V 8 bases short and J 1 base short, with 11 bases between. CDR3 length equals 13 residues. The V gene's germline CDR1 is MDHEN and CDR2 SYDVKM. CDR3 DNA: TGTGCCAGCCTTGGAAGGTCGAACACTGAAGCTTTCTTT. It specifies CASLGRSNTEAFF.

The V call is TRBV16, the J call TRBJ2-7, with D hard to call. Between the trimmed V and J ends, which lost 3 bases and 5 bases, there was a span of 5 bases. CDR1 and CDR2 from the germline V gene are KGHSY and FQNENV. This CDR3 is built from 11 residues. The DNA for the CDR3 is TGTGCCAGCAGCCAGATCCACGAGCAGTACTTC. It is translated as CASSQIHEQYF.

A remark on this clone: This may come from a read error, since a much larger clone is one base off. At the DNA level, this CDR3 is encoded by other sequences in the same sample as well. The rearrangement uses TRBV6-6 and TRBJ1-2; TRBD1 aligns across 7 bases. Germline V CDR1 and CDR2: MNHNY, SVGAGI (reference sequence). With 6 bases clipped from V and 4 bases from J, the junction kept 5 bases outside the gene matches. The CDR3 has 13 amino acids. The CDR3 DNA is TGTGCCAGCAGCCCGGACAGGAGCTATGGCTACACCTTC. Translation gives CASSPDRSYGYTF.

This clone has just a few counts. A much larger clonotype is one base distant, so this may be a read error. The sample has other DNA sequences that encode this CDR3 too. The chain carries TRBV28 and TRBJ2-1, with unresolved D. The CDR3 loop spans 11 amino acids. V gave up 8 bases and J gave up 4 bases, with 6 bases separating them. CDR1 and CDR2 (germline): MDHEN, SYDVKM. The CDR3 DNA reads as TGTGCCAGCCGCGCGTACAATGAGCAGTTCTTC. Its translation is CASRAYNEQFF.

The sample holds a few counts of this clone. This sequence joins TRBV5-1 and TRBJ1-5; D unresolved. This CDR3 has 17 residues. Trimming cost V 4 bases and J 3 bases, with 20 bases left between them. Germline loops: CDR1 SGHRS, CDR2 YFSETQ. DNA of the CDR3: TGCGCCAGCAGCCCTGGTGGTACCGCCCCTGACAATCAGCCCCAGCATTTT. It encodes CASSPGGTAPDNQPQHF.

In its sample, this clone was seen a few times. Here the CDR3 DNA reads TGTGCCAGCAGTCCCTACTTGTTCGAGCAGTACTTC. Encoded protein: CASSPYLFEQYF. This rearrangement joins TRBV2 to TRBJ2-7; D is unresolved. This CDR3 has 12 residues. V was pared by 5 bases and J by 6 bases, with 11 bases between. The V gene's germline CDR1 is SNHLY and CDR2 FYNNEI.

In DNA form, the CDR3 reads TGTGCCATCAGTGATGCTAGGGTGTACGAGCAGTACTTC. This sequence encodes CAISDARVYEQYF. The chain couples TRBV10-3 to TRBJ2-7, with D unresolved. This CDR3 is built from 13 residues. Trimming removed 3 bases at V and 4 bases at J, with 10 bases between. Looked up from germline, CDR1 is ENHRY and CDR2 is SYGVKD.

Only a few counts were recorded for this clone. The V and J genes are TRBV19 and TRBJ2-3; 9 positions agree with TRBD1. This CDR3 has 13 residues. The ends lost 10 bases at V and 4 bases at J; junction bases unmatched: 6. Germline CDR1 and CDR2: LNHDA and SQIVND (reference sequence). DNA of the CDR3: TGTGCCACCGGACAGGGGAGACCAGATACGCAGTATTTT. This codes for CATGQGRPDTQYF.

This clone showed up just a few times. This rearrangement joins TRBV7-2 to TRBJ1-5; D gene uncertain. Trimming took off 3 bases at V and 0 bases at J, with 6 bases between the two ends. Per the germline V gene, CDR1 is SGHTA and CDR2 is FQGNSA. The CDR3 has 14 amino acids. The CDR3 protein is CASSFFYSNQPQHF. The CDR3 DNA reads as TGTGCCAGCAGCTTCTTCTATAGCAATCAGCCCCAGCATTTT.

The chain uses TRBV7-3 and TRBJ2-1; D is unresolved. Looked up from germline, CDR1 is SGHTA and CDR2 is FQGTGA. The germline V and J ends were trimmed by 6 bases and 9 bases, with 15 bases remaining between them. This CDR3 comprises 13 residues. CDR3 loop: CASSSLGAGEQFF. The CDR3 nucleotides read TGTGCCAGCAGTTCGCTCGGAGCTGGTGAGCAGTTCTTC.

The rearrangement links TRBV7-2 to TRBJ2-3; 12 bases are shared with TRBD2. CDR1 and CDR2 (germline): SGHTA, FQGNSA. Losses at the gene ends were 4 bases for V and 5 bases for J; bases not matched to a gene: 1. The CDR3 consists of 14 residues. The CDR3 sequence: CASSWGLAGDTQYF. The CDR3 DNA sequence: TGTGCCAGCAGCTGGGGACTAGCGGGAGATACGCAGTATTTT.

This clone was detected only a few times. The chain uses TRBV5-1 and TRBJ2-3; TRBD2 is a possible D gene (5 bases). The CDR3 totals 17 residues. Germline CDR1 is SGHRS and CDR2 is YFSETQ. The germline V and J ends were trimmed by 0 bases and 2 bases, with 16 bases remaining between them. Written as DNA, the CDR3 is TGCGCCAGCAGCTTGGGCCGCCCCCTAGCCCCCACAGATACGCAGTATTTT. Its translation is CASSLGRPLAPTDTQYF.

This clone turned up a few times. CDR3 DNA sequence: TGTGCCATCAGTGAGAAAGAGCCGCACTATGGCTACACCTTC. Translated: CAISEKEPHYGYTF. The genes are TRBV10-3 and TRBJ1-2; D remains ambiguous. The CDR3 sequence is 14 residues long. The ends were cut back, 2 bases at V and 3 bases at J, with 10 bases in the middle. Germline values: CDR1 ENHRY, CDR2 SYGVKD.

As to this clone: Other DNA sequences in the same sample also yield this CDR3. The chain joins TRBV2 to TRBJ1-5; D perhaps matches TRBD1 (5 bases). V lost 9 bases and J lost 1, with 10 bases in between. This CDR3 has 13 amino acids. Germline V CDR1 and CDR2: SNHLY, FYNNEI. The CDR3 DNA reads TGTGCCAGTATCCGGGACAGCAATCAGCCCCAGCATTTT. It is translated as CASIRDSNQPQHF.

This clone was seen more than once but under ten times. This may be a read error: a much more frequent sequence differs by one nucleotide. The chain couples TRBV11-2 to TRBJ1-1; D possibly corresponds to TRBD1 (6 bases). There are 13 residues in the CDR3. The germline CDR1 and CDR2 sequences are SGHAT and FQNNGV. The V end lost 4 bases, the J end lost 1 base, and 7 bases lay between the germline ends. The CDR3 here is CASSSQGNTEAFF. Here the CDR3 DNA reads TGTGCCAGCAGCTCACAGGGGAACACTGAAGCTTTCTTT.

V is TRBV28 and J is TRBJ2-1, with TRBD2 identical over 7 bases. The germline CDR1 and CDR2 sequences are MDHEN and SYDVKM. V shed 4 bases, J shed 3 bases, and the junction held 6 bases outside the gene matches. The CDR3 has 15 amino acids. DNA of the CDR3: TGTGCCAGCAGTTCCGCCGGGACTAACTACAATGAGCAGTTCTTC. Translated, it gives CASSSAGTNYNEQFF.

This chain links TRBV28 with TRBJ1-2, with D unresolved. CDR1 is MDHEN, CDR2 SYDVKM, per germline. The CDR3 is 12 amino acids. The V and J ends lost 5 bases and 8 bases respectively, with 12 bases between them. The CDR3 here is CASSPVEAGYTF. Here the CDR3 DNA reads TGTGCCAGCAGTCCCGTGGAGGCAGGCTACACCTTC.

The gene calls are TRBV20-1 and TRBJ1-2, with D uncertain. The V end was cut by 7 bases, the J end by 1 base, with 7 bases between. The CDR3 runs 11 residues. Germline loops: CDR1 DFQATT, CDR2 SNEGSKA (reference sequence). CDR3: CSVLSNYGYTF. As DNA, the CDR3 is TGCAGTGTCCTCAGTAACTATGGCTACACCTTC.

On this clone: One junction end disagrees with the germline gene, perhaps due to a read error. In the same sample, other DNA sequences code for this CDR3. V usage is TRBV9 and J usage is TRBJ2-3, with 9 bases identical to TRBD1. CDR1 is SGDLS and CDR2 is YYNGEE in the germline V gene. This CDR3 has 15 amino acids. CDR3 nucleotides: TGTGCGAGCAGCGTAGTACAGGGGGCCACAGATACGCAGTATTTT. It codes for CASSVVQGATDTQYF.

This sequence joins TRBV7-8 and TRBJ2-2; 9 bases agree with TRBD2. This CDR3 is built from 16 residues. Unmatched junction bases numbered 12, after V lost 5 bases and J lost 8 bases. CDR1 and CDR2 (germline): SGHVS, FQNEAQ. The DNA of the CDR3 is TGTGCCAGCAGCACGGCGGGACTAGCAAGTCCTGGGGAGCTGTTTTTT. Amino acid sequence: CASSTAGLASPGELFF.

The genes are TRBV9 and TRBJ2-5; tentatively, D is TRBD1 or TRBD2 (5 bases each). The V end lost 6 bases, the J end lost 2 bases, and 17 bases lay between the germline ends. Germline V gives CDR1 SGDLS, CDR2 YYNGEE. The CDR3 spans 15 residues. The chain's CDR3 is CASTSDPGPQETQYF. The CDR3 nucleotides read TGTGCCAGCACCTCAGATCCGGGACCACAAGAGACCCAGTACTTC.

The chain carries TRBV19 and TRBJ2-2; no definite D call. CDR3 length: 16 residues. CDR1 and CDR2 from the germline V gene are LNHDA and SQIVND (reference sequence). Trimming removed 5 bases at V and 0 bases at J, with 13 bases between. CDR3 sequence reads: CASSRRPAPNTGELFF. CDR3 sequence (DNA): TGTGCCAGTAGTCGTCGTCCAGCCCCGAACACCGGGGAGCTGTTTTTT.

In this sample, this clone turned up a few times. This rearrangement joins TRBV21-1 to TRBJ2-2. TRBV21-1 is listed as a pseudogene. This CDR3 contains 17 residues. In DNA, the CDR3 is TGTGCCAGCAGCAACAAAGGGGTGCAGCGGCCCACCGGGGAGCTGTTTTTT. Its protein product is CASSNKGVQRPTGELFF.

The chain links TRBV9 to TRBJ2-7, with D maybe TRBD2 (6 bases). The ends were cut back, 6 bases at V and 0 bases at J, with 16 bases in the middle. This CDR3 has 15 amino acids. The germline V gene has CDR1 SGDLS and CDR2 YYNGEE. The CDR3 here is CASIGLADNSYEQYF. In DNA, the CDR3 is TGTGCCAGCATCGGCTTAGCGGACAACTCCTACGAGCAGTACTTC.

This chain links TRBV20-1 with TRBJ2-7; D unclear. The germline V gene has CDR1 DFQATT and CDR2 SNEGSKA (reference sequence). Trimming shortened V by 6 bases and J by 5 bases, and 11 bases separated the two germline ends. The CDR3 extends over 11 amino acids. The CDR3 DNA reads as TGCAGTGCCCAAATCTTGCACGAGCAGTACTTC. Translated, it gives CSAQILHEQYF.

The table lists this clone with a few counts. The chain employs TRBV7-6 and TRBJ2-3; TRBD1 aligns across 7 bases. The CDR3 is 15 residues long. Looked up from germline, CDR1 is SGHVS and CDR2 is FNYEAQ. Unmatched junction bases numbered 5, after V lost 5 bases and J lost 0 bases. The CDR3 DNA reads as TGTGCCAGCAGCACAGGGACAGACAGCACAGATACGCAGTATTTT. Residues: CASSTGTDSTDTQYF.

The V call is TRBV4-1, the J call TRBJ2-7; TRBD2 aligns across 12 bases. Germline V gene lookup returns CDR1 MGHRA and CDR2 YSYEKL. With 8 bases clipped from V and 3 bases from J, the junction kept 2 bases outside the gene matches. The CDR3 is 13 residues long. CDR3 in DNA: TGCGCCAGCCAACTAGCGGGAGGCTACGAGCAGTACTTC. As protein: CASQLAGGYEQYF.